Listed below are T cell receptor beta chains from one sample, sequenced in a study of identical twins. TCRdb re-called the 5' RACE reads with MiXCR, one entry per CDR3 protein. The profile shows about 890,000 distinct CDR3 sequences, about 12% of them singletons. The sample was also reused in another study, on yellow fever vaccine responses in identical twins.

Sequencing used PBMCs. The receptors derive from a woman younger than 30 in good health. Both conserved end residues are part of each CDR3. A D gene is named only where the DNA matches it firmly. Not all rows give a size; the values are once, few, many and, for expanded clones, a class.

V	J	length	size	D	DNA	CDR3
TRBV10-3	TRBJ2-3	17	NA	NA	TGTGCCATCGGGACGGAAACTGTAGCGGGACAGACAGATACGCAGTATTTT	CAIGTETVAGQTDTQYF
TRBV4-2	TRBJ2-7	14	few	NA	TGTGCCAGCAGCCAAGGGGACTCAGCCTACGAGCAGTACTTC	CASSQGDSAYEQYF
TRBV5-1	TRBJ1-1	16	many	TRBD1	TGCGCCAGCAGCCTCGGACAGGGTGGAAGAAACACTGAAGCTTTCTTT	CASSLGQGGRNTEAFF
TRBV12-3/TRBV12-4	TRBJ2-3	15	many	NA	TGTGCCAGCAGTTTAGCGCCGCGGGACACAGATACGCAGTATTTT	CASSLAPRDTDTQYF
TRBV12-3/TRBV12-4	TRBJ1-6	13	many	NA	TGTGCCAGTAGCGGGGACCTGGGGTTCACCCTCCACTTT	CASSGDLGFTLHF
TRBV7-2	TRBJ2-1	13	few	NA	TGTGCCAGCACCAGGGACAATAACAATGAGCAGTTCTTC	CASTRDNNNEQFF
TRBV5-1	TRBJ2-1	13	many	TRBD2	TGCGCCAGCATGGGGACTAGCTCCGGTGAGCAGTTCTTC	CASMGTSSGEQFF
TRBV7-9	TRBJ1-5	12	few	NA	TGTGCCAGCAGCTTGGGCTCCGCGCCCCAGCATTTT	CASSLGSAPQHF
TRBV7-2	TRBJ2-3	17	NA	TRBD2	TGTGCCAGCAGCTTAGGGTTTGGCGGGGGGGCCGCAGATACGCAGTATTTT	CASSLGFGGGAADTQYF
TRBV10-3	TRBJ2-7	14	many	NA	TGTGCCATCAGTACTAGACTAGACTCTGGCGAGCAGTACTTC	CAISTRLDSGEQYF
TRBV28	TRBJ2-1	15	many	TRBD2	TGTGCCAGCAGTCTGGGACTAGCGGAGCACAATGAGCAGTTCTTC	CASSLGLAEHNEQFF
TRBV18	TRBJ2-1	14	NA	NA	TGTGCCAGCTCACCCGCAAGAGCGGCCAATGAGCAGTTCTTC	CASSPARAANEQFF
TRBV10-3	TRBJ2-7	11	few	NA	TGTGCCATCAGTACAGCTTACGAGCAGTACTTC	CAISTAYEQYF
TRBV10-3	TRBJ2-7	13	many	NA	TGTGCCATCGCGGGGGACAGAAACTACGAGCAGTACTTC	CAIAGDRNYEQYF
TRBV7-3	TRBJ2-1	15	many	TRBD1	TGTGCCAGCAGCTTCGGGACAGGGGCCTACAATGAGCAGTTCTTC	CASSFGTGAYNEQFF
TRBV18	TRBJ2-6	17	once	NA	TGTGCCAGCTCTCCTCGGGGGGCCACGGGCGGGGCCAACGTCCTGACTTTC	CASSPRGATGGANVLTF
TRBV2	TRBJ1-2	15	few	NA	TGTGCCAGCATCCTCGAGGTTACTACCCAGGGGGGCTACACCTTC	CASILEVTTQGGYTF
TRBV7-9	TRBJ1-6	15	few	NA	TGTGCCAGCAGCTTAGAGAGGGCGGAGGTTCAACCCCTCCACTTT	CASSLERAEVQPLHF
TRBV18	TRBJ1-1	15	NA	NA	TGTGCCAGCTCACCCCCGGACAGAGTTAACACTGAAGCTTTCTTT	CASSPPDRVNTEAFF
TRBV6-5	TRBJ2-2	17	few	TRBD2	TGTGCCAGCAGTTACCATCCGACTAGCGGGAGATCCGGGGAGCTGTTTTTT	CASSYHPTSGRSGELFF
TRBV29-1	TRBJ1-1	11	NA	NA	TGCAGCGTCGAGTGGGACACTGAAGCTTTCTTT	CSVEWDTEAFF
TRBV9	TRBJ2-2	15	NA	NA	TGTGCCAGCAGCGTAGGAGGGGGGGCCACCGGGGAGCTGTTTTTT	CASSVGGGATGELFF
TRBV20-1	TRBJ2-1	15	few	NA	TGCAGTGCTAGAGATGGGAGCGGGCTAAGGAATGAGCAGTTCTTC	CSARDGSGLRNEQFF
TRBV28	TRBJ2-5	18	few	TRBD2	TGTGCCAGCAGTTCCACCCTGACTAGCGGGAGAATGGAAGAGACCCAGTACTTC	CASSSTLTSGRMEETQYF
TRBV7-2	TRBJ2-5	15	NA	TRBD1	TGTGCCAGCAGCTCCGGGACAGGATGGAGAGAGACCCAGTACTTC	CASSSGTGWRETQYF